This TCR beta chain was sequenced for a study of post-analysis software for immune sequencing data. Study-wide background: Included among the disease courses, which were recorded for the cohort, were relapsing-remitting, secondary progressive and progressive-relapsing multiple sclerosis. Findings and caveats of the study: Those samples that were prepared in the same batch co-clustered strongly by F measure. Significantly lower normalized Chao1 diversity was seen in multiple sclerosis patients than in controls. Roughly 5 TRBV segments were significantly more frequent in patients than in controls. TRBV5-6, TRBV5-1 and TRBV20-1 were among these segments.

Libraries were made from TCR beta cDNA, and they carried unique molecular identifiers. TCRdb recomputed calls from the PCR reads with MiXCR, one row per CDR3 protein. The repertoire holds hundreds of thousands of distinct CDR3 sequences, with approximately 53% as singletons. This clonotype was detected a few times. The antigen remains undetermined. CDR3 length equals 15 residues. CDR1 MNHEY and CDR2 SVGAGI come from the germline V gene. Trimming cost V 0 bases and J 8 bases; bases outside gene matches: 5. Sequenced: blood. This sequence was found in a girl aged 5-17 years with multiple sclerosis. The chain uses TRBV6-5 and TRBJ2-1, with 9 bases aligning to TRBD2. CDR3 residues: CASSYSGTSFYEQFF. Written as DNA, the CDR3 is TGTGCCAGCAGTTACTCTGGGACTAGCTTTTATGAGCAGTTCTTC.